A selection of T cell receptor beta chains follows, all from one sample in a study of T cell repertoires in cytomegalovirus infection. One entry per CDR3 protein, called by TCRdb with MiXCR from the reads. The table lists about 310,000 distinct CDR3 sequences, around 9.6% of them singletons. Sequences were obtained from PBMCs. These receptors all stem from a human donor in good health (CMV status not recorded). Some clones in this sample may be carry-over from other donors' samples. CDR3s include the opening cysteine and the closing phenylalanine or tryptophan. A D gene is named only where the DNA matches it firmly. Size is omitted from some rows. Given values are once, few, many or a class for expanded clones.

v_gene	j_gene	abundance	d_gene	CDR3nt	CDR3aa
TRBV20-1	TRBJ1-1	many	NA	TGCAACCCCCAGGCCGCCTTCACTGAAGCTTTCTTT	CNPQAAFTEAFF
TRBV7-8	TRBJ2-1	many	NA	TGTGCCAGCAGCGATACGTTGGGGGGCTGGGATGAGCAGTTCTTC	CASSDTLGGWDEQFF
TRBV6-5	TRBJ2-1	many	NA	TGTGCCAGCAGTTACTCGGGCAATGAGCAGTTCTTC	CASSYSGNEQFF
TRBV27	TRBJ1-2	NA	NA	TGTGCCAGCAGTTTACGGGGAGGATATGGCTACACCTTC	CASSLRGGYGYTF
TRBV6-5	TRBJ2-4	many	NA	TGTGCCAGCAGTTACGGGCAGAGGGGTCTTCAGTACTTC	CASSYGQRGLQYF
TRBV27	TRBJ1-3	many	NA	TGTGCCAGCAGTTCCGCACTACCTGGAAACACCATATATTTT	CASSSALPGNTIYF
TRBV20-1	TRBJ1-2	many	TRBD1	TGCAGTGCTAGATCAAAAAACGGGACAGCCACCAACTATGGCTACACCTTC	CSARSKNGTATNYGYTF
TRBV29-1	TRBJ2-1	many	TRBD1	TGCAGCGTTGCCGTGGACAGGAAGCAGTTCTTC	CSVAVDRKQFF
TRBV6-4	TRBJ1-2	few	TRBD1	TGTGCCAGCAGTGACTGGCAGGGGGGAAGCTATGGCTACACCTTC	CASSDWQGGSYGYTF
TRBV6-5	TRBJ1-2	many	TRBD1	TGTGCCAGCACTCCGACAGGGGGCGGTGGCTACACCTTC	CASTPTGGGGYTF
TRBV4-3	TRBJ1-2	few	TRBD1	TGCGCCAGCAGCCAGAGGCTAAGGGACAGGGAAAGTGGCTACACCTTC	CASSQRLRDRESGYTF
TRBV19	TRBJ1-3	many	NA	TGTGCCAGTAGGGGACGGACCAAATCTGGAAACACCATATATTTT	CASRGRTKSGNTIYF
TRBV9	TRBJ2-1	few	NA	TGTGCCAGCAGCGCAAGGCAAGAACCGTACAATGAGCAGTTCTTC	CASSARQEPYNEQFF
TRBV5-1	TRBJ1-2	NA	TRBD1	TGCGCCAGCAGCTTGGCCGGACAGGGTGGCTATATGTCTCTTGGCTACACCTTC	CASSLAGQGGYMSLGYTF
TRBV20-1	TRBJ2-5	NA	NA	TGCAGTGCTCCCCCATTGGCGGAGACCCAGTACTTC	CSAPPLAETQYF
TRBV2	TRBJ2-3	NA	TRBD2	TGTGCCAGCGGGGGAGGGATAGCGGGGGTGGCGGATACGCAGTATTTT	CASGGGIAGVADTQYF
TRBV20-1	TRBJ2-5	NA	NA	TGCAGTGCAAGCAGGGTAGGAGAGACCCAGTACTTC	CSASRVGETQYF
TRBV20-1	TRBJ1-5	many	NA	TGCAGTGCTAGCACAGGCGGCGGTCAGCCCCAGCATTTT	CSASTGGGQPQHF
TRBV7-8	TRBJ2-1	many	NA	TGTGCCAGCAGCTTGTACACGGTCAGGGGGGCAAGTGAGCAGTTCTTC	CASSLYTVRGASEQFF
TRBV7-2	TRBJ1-4	many	NA	TGTGCCAGCGCCTCGAGGGGCGCAACTAATGAAAAACTGTTTTTT	CASASRGATNEKLFF
TRBV14	TRBJ2-2	many	TRBD1	TGTGCCAGCAGCTCAGACGGGACAGACCTCACCGGGGAGCTGTTTTTT	CASSSDGTDLTGELFF
TRBV4-3	TRBJ1-1	few	NA	TGCGCCAGCAGCCAAGATCGGAAGGGCACTGAAGCTTTCTTT	CASSQDRKGTEAFF
TRBV7-8	TRBJ2-5	many	TRBD2	TGTGCCAGCAGCTGGGGCGGGGGGGAGACCCAGTACTTC	CASSWGGGETQYF
TRBV18	TRBJ2-1	NA	NA	TGTGCCAGCTCACCGGACATCGGCTCCTACAATGAGCAGTTCTTC	CASSPDIGSYNEQFF
TRBV12-3/TRBV12-4	TRBJ1-5	few	NA	TGTGCCAGCAACCTGGGGGGCAATCAGCCCCAGCATTTT	CASNLGGNQPQHF
TRBV29-1	TRBJ1-1	few	NA	TGCAGCGTTGATTCAGGCGGAGAAGCTTTCTTT	CSVDSGGEAFF